This T cell receptor (beta chain) was recovered during a study of blood T cell repertoires in COVID-19. Membership in each cohort depended on participant-reported clinical history. Germline-derived CDR1 and CDR2 are MNHEY and SVGAGI. This CDR3 is built from 13 residues. Between the trimmed V and J ends, which lost 6 bases and 1 base, there was a span of 9 bases. Libraries were prepared by immunoSEQ multiplex PCR; TCRdb keeps only in-frame clonotypes and omits some of them. The sample lists some 350,000 clones; around 87% were seen once. The chain employs TRBV6-5 and TRBJ1-1; D is undetermined. Sequenced material: PBMCs or T cells enriched from blood (not recorded which). This clonotype was obtained from a woman between 25 and 40 years old who had recovered from COVID-19. The CDR3 DNA reads as TGTGCCAGCAGCCTCGCGGGGAACACTGAAGCTTTCTTT. Translating gives CASSLAGNTEAFF.